This passage covers 14 T cell receptor beta chains from one sample sequenced in a study of shared T cell receptors in the human thymus. The assay was immunoSEQ multiplex PCR, and TCRdb's table has in-frame clones only and misses some. The sample comprises 700,000 to 750,000 clones, around 85% of which are singletons, and more than 0.008% rests with the top ten. These data were likewise used in another study, on human thymus T cells.

The material sequenced was thymocytes. The receptors come from a girl younger than two with a congenital heart defect.

This sequence joins TRBV6-5 and TRBJ2-5; D possibly corresponds to TRBD2 (6 bases). This CDR3 has 14 residues. Trimming took off 1 base at V and 4 bases at J, with 10 bases between the two ends. Germline V gene data show CDR1 as MNHEY and CDR2 as SVGAGI. In DNA form, the CDR3 reads TGTGCCAGCAGTTACTGGGGAGGAGCAGAGACCCAGTACTTC. Its translation is CASSYWGGAETQYF.

The rearrangement uses TRBV29-1 and TRBJ1-4; the D gene is possibly TRBD1 (6 bases). CDR1 is SQVTM, CDR2 ANQGSEA, per germline. V was clipped by 7 bases and J by 6 bases, with 12 bases between them. The CDR3 is 12 amino acids. CDR3 region: CSATGRDEKLFF. In DNA form, the CDR3 reads TGCAGCGCTACAGGGCGGGATGAAAAACTGTTTTTT.

The chain uses TRBV27 and TRBJ1-1, with a tentative D call TRBD1 (5 bases). Per the germline V gene, CDR1 is MNHEY and CDR2 is SMNVEV (reference sequence). Trimming stripped 6 bases from V and 5 bases from J, with 22 bases between. The CDR3 spans 16 residues. The CDR3 DNA is TGTGCCAGCAGCAATAGAGACGGGGGGACGAGAACTGAAGCTTTCTTT. This translates into CASSNRDGGTRTEAFF.

This sequence joins TRBV28 and TRBJ1-2; 8 bases fit TRBD1. The junction had 10 bases not matched to a gene; V was cut back by 4 bases and J by 6 bases. This CDR3 has 15 amino acids. Germline CDR1 MDHEN, CDR2 SYDVKM. The CDR3 DNA sequence: TGTGCCAGCAGTTCAGGACAGGGAGATGGTGATGGCTACACCTTC. It codes for CASSSGQGDGDGYTF.

The chain employs TRBV19 and TRBJ1-2, with a possible D match to TRBD1 (6 bases). This CDR3 is built from 12 residues. Germline CDR1 is LNHDA and CDR2 is SQIVND (reference sequence). Trimming removed 5 bases from V and 7 bases from J, with 11 bases in between. The CDR3 DNA reads as TGTGCCAGTAGTCCCCAGGGGTTTGGCTACACCTTC. The encoded protein is CASSPQGFGYTF.

This clone was observed once. V and J are TRBV28 and TRBJ2-7; 8 bases fit TRBD1. Germline V gene data show CDR1 as MDHEN and CDR2 as SYDVKM. Trimming removed 6 bases from V and 3 bases from J; junction bases left unmatched: 13. The CDR3 runs 16 residues. This CDR3 reads CASSYTRDRPYYEQYF. The DNA of the CDR3 is TGTGCCAGCAGCTATACTCGGGACAGGCCTTACTACGAGCAGTACTTC.

V is TRBV6-6 and J is TRBJ1-6, with 8 bases fitting TRBD1. V trimming: 5 bases; J trimming: 12 bases; junction bases outside the gene matches: 12. Germline V gene sequence: CDR1 MNHNY, CDR2 SVGAGI (reference sequence). The CDR3 is made up of 15 amino acids. DNA for the CDR3: TGTGCCAGCAGTCCCAGACAGGGGATTTTTGAACCCCTCCACTTT. Its protein is CASSPRQGIFEPLHF.

The V and J genes are TRBV28 and TRBJ1-4, with D unresolved. The germline gives CDR1 MDHEN, CDR2 SYDVKM. The CDR3 spans 16 residues. V was clipped by 0 bases and J by 8 bases, with 16 bases between them. CDR3 protein: CASSLWLRQEAEKLFF. The CDR3, as DNA: TGTGCCAGCAGTTTATGGTTGCGGCAGGAGGCCGAAAAACTGTTTTTT.

The chain is built from TRBV7-6 and TRBJ1-2; TRBD1 matches 9 bases. In germline, CDR1 is SGHVS, CDR2 FNYEAQ. The CDR3 length is 18 residues. V lost 2 bases and J lost 2; bases outside the gene matches: 12. The CDR3 sequence is CASSLFRDRAFGNYGYTF. CDR3 in DNA: TGTGCCAGCAGCTTATTCCGGGACAGGGCTTTCGGGAACTATGGCTACACCTTC. The whole variable domain, filled in from reference TRBV7-6 and TRBJ1-2, reads GAGVSQSPRYKVTKRGQDVALRCDPISGHVSLYWYRQALGQGPEFLTYFNYEAQQDKSGLPNDRFSAERPEGSISTLTIQRTEQRDSAMYRCASSLFRDRAFGNYGYTFGSGTRLTVV.

V is TRBV2 and J is TRBJ2-2, with a tentative D call TRBD2 (6 bases). CDR1 is SNHLY, CDR2 FYNNEI, per germline. V was cut by 7 bases and J by 5 bases, with 14 bases left in between. The CDR3 covers 14 residues. The CDR3 DNA is TGTGCCAGCACAGTGGGCGCGGGGACCGGGGAGCTGTTTTTT. This sequence encodes CASTVGAGTGELFF.

CDR3 DNA: TGCGCCAGCAGCTTTCTGGGTCGGAGGGGACAGGACTTTTTGGGGGGGAGTGGGGCCAACGTCCTGACTTTC. Translation gives CASSFLGRRGQDFLGGSGANVLTF. The chain recombines TRBV5-1 with TRBJ2-6; a weak D match, TRBD1 (8 bases). The CDR3 totals 24 residues. The germline V and J ends were trimmed by 2 bases and 3 bases, with 36 bases remaining between them. Germline V gene sequence: CDR1 SGHRS, CDR2 YFSETQ.

The V gene is TRBV7-2, the J gene TRBJ1-6; 7 bases line up with TRBD1. CDR3 length: 15 residues. Germline V gives CDR1 SGHTA, CDR2 FQGNSA. Trimming took 5 bases from V and 3 from J; bases not matched to a gene: 4. The DNA for the CDR3 is TGTGCCAGCAGCGGGGGACAGTACTATAATTCACCCCTCCACTTT. This translates into CASSGGQYYNSPLHF.

This clone was observed a single time. The rearrangement links TRBV5-1 to TRBJ1-2, with D unclear. CDR3 length: 15 residues. Germline V gives CDR1 SGHRS, CDR2 YFSETQ. Trimming stripped 4 bases from V and 4 bases from J, with 17 bases between. In DNA form, the CDR3 reads TGCGCCAGCAGCGGTGAACAGAGACATCCCTATGGCTACACCTTC. Translated: CASSGEQRHPYGYTF.

The genes are TRBV7-2 and TRBJ1-1, with 10 nucleotides matching TRBD1. Trimming took 2 bases from V and 8 from J; bases not matched to a gene: 5. The CDR3 has 14 amino acids. Per germline, CDR1 SGHTA and CDR2 FQGNSA. The CDR3 DNA sequence: TGTGCCAGCAGCTTAATGGGACAGGGGCCCGAAGCTTTCTTT. Amino acids: CASSLMGQGPEAFF.